The rows below give T cell receptor beta chains drawn from one sample of a study of OX40 agonist ivuxolimab in advanced cancers. Assay: immunoSEQ multiplex PCR; the TCRdb copy retains only in-frame clones and omits some. The data show 50,000 to 75,000 clones, roughly nine tenths seen once. The sequencing here drew on CD4+ or CD8+ T cells sorted from blood, taken in a trial of the OX40 agonist ivuxolimab. The receptors here all came from an adult with an advanced solid tumor such as melanoma, head and neck, liver or kidney cancer. Each CDR3 is given with its conserved first and last residue. D genes are given only for firm matches. Rows may omit the clone size; those that give it use once, few, many or a size class.

TRBV9	.	TRBJ1-5	.	CASTEDQPQHF	TGTGCCAGCACCGAGGATCAGCCCCAGCATTTT
TRBV19	.	TRBJ2-6	once	CASSSRVGQSGANVLTF	TGTGCCAGTAGTTCCCGTGTCGGGCAGTCTGGGGCCAACGTCCTGACTTTC
TRBV7-8	TRBD1	TRBJ2-5	.	CASSSQDRGRETQYF	TGTGCCAGCAGCTCTCAAGACAGGGGGCGGGAGACCCAGTACTTC
TRBV15	.	TRBJ1-4	.	CATSRDRLTNEKLFF	TGTGCCACCAGCAGAGATAGGTTAACTAATGAAAAACTGTTTTTT
TRBV5-1	.	TRBJ2-7	.	CASSDGWGANYEQYF	TGCGCCAGCAGCGATGGTTGGGGGGCTAACTACGAGCAGTACTTC
TRBV28	TRBD2	TRBJ2-3	.	CASSSQGLAGGIDTQYF	TGTGCCAGCAGCTCACAGGGACTAGCGGGAGGAATAGATACGCAGTATTTT
TRBV30	.	TRBJ2-3	.	CAWSVRTDTQYF	TGTGCCTGGAGTGTCCGGACAGATACGCAGTATTTT
TRBV23-1	.	TRBJ1-3	.	CASSRPGKNTIYF	TGCGCCAGCAGTCGCCCAGGGAAAAACACCATATATTTT
TRBV20-1	.	TRBJ2-3	.	CSASDTHTQYF	TGCAGTGCTAGTGATACCCATACGCAGTATTTT
TRBV5-8	.	TRBJ1-2	.	CASSLGQGSGYTF	TGTGCCAGCAGCTTAGGTCAGGGGAGTGGCTACACCTTC
TRBV29-1	TRBD2	TRBJ2-5	.	CSSGGMGKETQYF	TGCAGCTCGGGGGGGATGGGAAAGGAGACCCAGTACTTC
TRBV2	.	TRBJ2-7	.	CASRQDGTYEQYF	TGTGCCAGCAGACAGGACGGAACCTACGAGCAGTACTTC
TRBV11-1	.	TRBJ1-2	.	CASSSGTPRYGYTF	TGTGCCAGCAGCTCCGGGACGCCTCGGTATGGCTACACCTTC
TRBV19	TRBD2	TRBJ2-2	.	CASSALVGGANTGELFF	TGTGCCAGCAGTGCCCTCGTCGGGGGGGCGAACACCGGGGAGCTGTTTTTT
TRBV10-2	TRBD1	TRBJ2-1	few	CASRNRGSYNEQFF	TGCGCCAGCAGAAACAGGGGGTCTTACAATGAGCAGTTCTTC
TRBV5-1	TRBD1	TRBJ2-4	.	CASSPRDRGLRIQYF	TGCGCCAGCAGCCCCCGGGACAGGGGTTTGCGCATTCAGTACTTC
TRBV28	.	TRBJ1-2	.	CASALLGGAVYGYTF	TGTGCCAGCGCTCTCCTGGGGGGCGCAGTCTATGGCTACACCTTC
TRBV6-6	TRBD1	TRBJ2-1	.	CASSTRTGGHEQFF	TGTGCCAGCAGTACACGGACAGGTGGGCATGAGCAGTTCTTC
TRBV23-1	TRBD1	TRBJ2-2	once	CASSQLGTGELFF	TGCGCCAGCAGTCAATTAGGGACAGGAGAGCTGTTTTTT
TRBV2	.	TRBJ1-5	.	CASSPQRGRNQPQHF	TGTGCCAGCAGCCCTCAAAGAGGTCGCAATCAGCCCCAGCATTTT
TRBV10-2	.	TRBJ1-2	.	CASRDNRVLSYTF	TGCGCCAGCAGGGACAACAGGGTTTTGAGCTACACCTTC
TRBV6-6	TRBD1	TRBJ1-2	.	CASLTGQIYGYTF	TGTGCCAGCCTCACGGGACAGATATATGGCTACACCTTC
TRBV12-5	TRBD2	TRBJ2-2	.	CASGWEGLRPGELFF	TGTGCTAGTGGTTGGGAGGGTCTTCGACCCGGGGAGCTGTTTTTT
TRBV30	.	TRBJ2-7	.	CACRQGTYEQYF	TGTGCCTGCCGGCAGGGTACCTACGAGCAGTACTTC
TRBV6-6	TRBD1	TRBJ1-2	.	CASSYSGQGGYTF	TGTGCCAGCAGTTACTCCGGACAGGGTGGCTACACCTTC
TRBV19	.	TRBJ1-1	.	CASSIGATNTEAFF	TGTGCCAGTAGTATAGGGGCGACGAACACTGAAGCTTTCTTT
TRBV7-9	.	TRBJ2-6	.	CASSLGGVRANVLTF	TGTGCCAGCAGCTTAGGGGGGGTAAGGGCCAACGTCCTGACTTTC
TRBV20-1	.	TRBJ2-3	.	CSARFTDTQYF	TGCAGTGCTAGATTCACAGATACGCAGTATTTT
TRBV4-2	TRBD1	TRBJ2-7	.	CASSQVGTGEYEQYF	TGTGCCAGCAGCCAAGTAGGGACAGGAGAGTACGAGCAGTACTTC
TRBV28	TRBD2	TRBJ2-1	.	CASSLLAGGPSSFEQFF	TGTGCCAGCAGTCTACTAGCGGGAGGGCCTTCGTCATTTGAGCAGTTCTTC
TRBV29-1	TRBD1	TRBJ2-5	.	CSAGQGSPRETQYF	TGCAGCGCCGGACAGGGAAGCCCTCGGGAGACCCAGTACTTC
TRBV7-2	.	TRBJ2-2	.	CASSFAGGTGELFF	TGTGCCAGCAGCTTTGCCGGGGGCACCGGGGAGCTGTTTTTT
TRBV21-1	.	TRBJ1-5	.	CASNLDGKSNQPQHF	TGTGCCAGCAACTTGGACGGAAAAAGCAATCAGCCCCAGCATTTT
TRBV5-1	.	TRBJ1-1	.	CASSLVSGNTEAFF	TGCGCCAGCAGCTTGGTTTCCGGGAACACTGAAGCTTTCTTT
TRBV28	.	TRBJ2-4	once	CATQRGPKNIQYF	TGTGCCACCCAACGAGGTCCCAAAAACATTCAGTACTTC
TRBV6-1	.	TRBJ2-2	.	CASSEAPSGELFF	TGTGCCAGCAGTGAAGCGCCTAGCGGGGAGCTGTTTTTT
TRBV2	.	TRBJ2-1	.	CASSEQAGAMIDEQFF	TGTGCCAGCAGTGAGCAGGCGGGGGCCATGATCGATGAGCAGTTCTTC
TRBV7-9	.	TRBJ2-5	.	CASSPLRLEETQYF	TGTGCCAGCAGCCCCCTTAGGCTCGAAGAGACCCAGTACTTC
TRBV7-9	TRBD1	TRBJ1-3	.	CASSAGQDTNTIYF	TGTGCCAGCAGCGCCGGACAGGATACAAACACCATATATTTT
TRBV7-2	TRBD1	TRBJ1-4	.	CASSLQGASEKLFF	TGTGCCAGCAGCCTACAGGGGGCCAGTGAAAAACTGTTTTTT
TRBV7-7	TRBD1	TRBJ1-3	.	CASSLGTATSGNTIYF	TGTGCTAGCAGCTTAGGGACAGCCACCTCTGGAAACACCATATATTTT
TRBV10-1	TRBD2	TRBJ2-5	.	CASSSGTSGSGETQYF	TGCGCCAGCAGTTCCGGGACTAGCGGGAGCGGAGAGACCCAGTACTTC
TRBV2	.	TRBJ1-4	.	CATKPGEVNEKLFF	TGTGCCACGAAACCGGGGGAGGTGAATGAAAAACTGTTTTTT
TRBV5-6	.	TRBJ1-5	.	CASSLERLGNQPQHF	TGTGCCAGCAGCTTGGAGAGATTGGGCAATCAGCCCCAGCATTTT
TRBV7-2	.	TRBJ2-5	few	CASRRETQYF	TGTGCCTCTCGTCGGGAGACCCAGTACTTC
TRBV15	.	TRBJ2-7	.	CATSRESVRGSEQYF	TGTGCCACCAGCAGAGAGTCTGTGCGGGGTTCCGAGCAGTACTTC
TRBV7-7	.	TRBJ2-2	.	CASSLEAGPTGELFF	TGTGCTAGCAGCTTAGAGGCGGGGCCAACCGGGGAGCTGTTTTTT
TRBV11-3	TRBD1	TRBJ1-3	.	CASSRQGSSGNTIYF	TGTGCCAGCAGCCGACAGGGGAGCTCTGGAAACACCATATATTTT